This is a list of T cell receptor beta chains from one sample in a study of T cells in Graves' hyperthyroidism and ophthalmopathy. TCRdb reanalysed the multiplex PCR reads using MiXCR and keeps one entry per CDR3 protein. This repertoire shows over 700,000 distinct CDR3 sequences, about two fifths found once; its top ten account for approximately 8.7%. Specimen: blood. The receptors were sampled from a man aged 18 to 30 with Graves' hyperthyroidism. The CDR3 runs from the conserved cysteine through the conserved F or W. For some rows the clone size is stated as once, few or many, or as a class when expanded; others skip it.

j_call,v_call,clone_size,cdr3_aa
TRBJ1-5,TRBV24-1,many,CATSDGGQGAIQPQHF
TRBJ1-4,TRBV7-2,.,CASSLTGGVANANEKLFF
TRBJ1-3,TRBV7-2,.,CASSLGPLGSGNAIYF
TRBJ2-1,TRBV6-6,.,CASSPVKREAPYNEQFF
TRBJ1-5,TRBV20-1,.,CSARVGGVGNQPQHF
TRBJ2-1,TRBV2,.,CASREGPTYNEQFF
TRBJ2-2,TRBV2,.,CASSLGQGMSWNTGELFF
TRBJ1-5,TRBV3-1,few,CASRDGKHNQPQHF
TRBJ2-7,TRBV5-1,many,CASSSTLGARRQYF
TRBJ1-1,TRBV19,.,CASSMATGEAFF
TRBJ2-7,TRBV7-3,.,CASSLRSTEQYF
TRBJ1-2,TRBV12-3/TRBV12-4,few,CASMGRGPTF
TRBJ1-5,TRBV7-2,.,CASSLQGQEDQPQHF
TRBJ1-3,TRBV12-3/TRBV12-4,few,CASSFQGAKGNTIYF
TRBJ1-4,TRBV29-1,many,CSVEFDTPQREKLFF
TRBJ1-1,TRBV9,.,CASSVEGQGRTEAFF
TRBJ1-4,TRBV9,.,CASSVAGGLINEKLFF
TRBJ2-5,TRBV5-8,many,CASSVTSSGAQYF
.,TRBV7-2,.,CASSLRGRADTQYF
TRBJ2-2,TRBV14,few,CASSQESDTGELFF
TRBJ1-4,TRBV6-1,.,CASNPTEGVEKLFF
TRBJ2-5,TRBV20-1,.,CSAKWDGETQYF
TRBJ2-5,TRBV29-1,.,CSVEGSPGTEETQYF
TRBJ1-5,TRBV4-1,.,CASSQDREEPQHF
TRBJ2-7,TRBV7-9,.,CASSLASGVEEQYF
TRBJ2-7,TRBV28,.,CASSHGVAGLSYEQYF
TRBJ1-1,TRBV10-3,many,CAVEQGAGNTEAFF
TRBJ2-3,TRBV29-1,few,CSVVWGFTDTQYF
TRBJ1-5,TRBV7-9,.,CASSQPEHF
TRBJ2-5,TRBV20-1,many,CSARGGSQQETQYF
TRBJ1-1,TRBV20-1,.,CSARDRPDAFF
TRBJ2-2,TRBV7-8,.,CASSLLPQGTNTGELFF
TRBJ2-3,TRBV10-3,.,CAISDIATDTQYF